This T cell receptor beta chain is from a study of cytomegalovirus exposure and HLA in healthy donors. Study results and caveats: Cytomegalovirus status, reportedly, was diagnosed with high specificity and sensitivity by the classifier. Presence/absence analyses rested on an assumption that sequencing depth was roughly uniform across donors. With DRB1 most and HLA-C fewest, TCR association rates differed between HLA loci in a later analysis.

Concerning this clone itself: Antigen specificity is unknown.

Trimming pared 3 bases from V and 0 bases from J, leaving 12 bases between. The CDR3 totals 16 residues. Germline-derived CDR1 and CDR2 are ENHRY and SYGVKD. Vbeta (60) and Jbeta (13) primers were used in the PCR. Some clones are missing from TCRdb's copy, which holds only in-frame ones; the method was immunoSEQ multiplex PCR. The sample consists of some 160,000 clones, approximately 88% of them appearing once. This chain joins TRBV10-3 and TRBJ2-4, with a tentative D call TRBD1 (5 bases). The sample comprised PBMCs. The receptor was derived from a woman under 30 in good health and CMV-seronegative. In DNA form, the CDR3 reads TGTGCCATCAGTGAAGCGACAGAGGTAGCCAAAAACATTCAGTACTTC. Amino acids: CAISEATEVAKNIQYF.